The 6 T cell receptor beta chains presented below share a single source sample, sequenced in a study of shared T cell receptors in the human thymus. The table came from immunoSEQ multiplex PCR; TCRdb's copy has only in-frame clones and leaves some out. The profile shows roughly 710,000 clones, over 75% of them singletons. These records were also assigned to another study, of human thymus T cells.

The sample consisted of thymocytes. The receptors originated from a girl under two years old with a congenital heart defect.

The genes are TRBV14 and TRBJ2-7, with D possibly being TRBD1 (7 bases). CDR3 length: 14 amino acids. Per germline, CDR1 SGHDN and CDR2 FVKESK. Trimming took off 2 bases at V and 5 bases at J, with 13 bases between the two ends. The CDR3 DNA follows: TGTGCCAGCAGCCAATGTCAGGGGGGAAACGAGCAGTACTTC. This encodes CASSQCQGGNEQYF.

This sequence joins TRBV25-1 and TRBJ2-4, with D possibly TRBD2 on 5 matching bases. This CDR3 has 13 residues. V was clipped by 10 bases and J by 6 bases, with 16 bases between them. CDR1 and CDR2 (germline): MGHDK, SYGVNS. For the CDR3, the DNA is TGTGCCACCGAGGCCGGGGTCCCAAACATTCAGTACTTC. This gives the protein CATEAGVPNIQYF.

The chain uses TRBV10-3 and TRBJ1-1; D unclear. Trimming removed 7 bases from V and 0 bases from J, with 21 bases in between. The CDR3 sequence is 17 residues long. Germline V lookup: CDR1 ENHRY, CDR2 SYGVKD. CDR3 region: CAITPRKGAFMNTEAFF. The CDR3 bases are TGTGCCATCACTCCGCGGAAAGGCGCCTTCATGAACACTGAAGCTTTCTTT.

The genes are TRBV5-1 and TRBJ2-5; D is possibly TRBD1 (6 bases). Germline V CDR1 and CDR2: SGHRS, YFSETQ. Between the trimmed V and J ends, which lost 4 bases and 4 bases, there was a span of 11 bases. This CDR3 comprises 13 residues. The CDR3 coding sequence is TGCGCCAGCAGCCCCGGCAGGGGAGAGACCCAGTACTTC. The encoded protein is CASSPGRGETQYF.

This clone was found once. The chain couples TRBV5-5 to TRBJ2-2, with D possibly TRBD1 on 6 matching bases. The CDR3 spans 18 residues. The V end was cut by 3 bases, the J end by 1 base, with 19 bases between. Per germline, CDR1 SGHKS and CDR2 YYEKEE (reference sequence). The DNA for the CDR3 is TGTGCCAGCAGCTCCAGCTGCCGGGACACGGAGAACACCGGGGAGCTGTTTTTT. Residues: CASSSSCRDTENTGELFF.

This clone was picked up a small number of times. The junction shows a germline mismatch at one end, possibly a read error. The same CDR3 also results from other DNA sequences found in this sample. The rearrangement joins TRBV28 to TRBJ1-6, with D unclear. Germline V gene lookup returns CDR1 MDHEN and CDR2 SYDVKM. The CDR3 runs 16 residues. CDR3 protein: CASSPKRANNNSPLHF. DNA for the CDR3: TGTGCCAGCAGCCCCAAGAGGGCCAACAATAATTCCCCCCTCCACTTT. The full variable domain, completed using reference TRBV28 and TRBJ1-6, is DVKVTQSSRYLVKRTGEKVFLECVQDMDHENMFWYRQDPGLGLRLIYFSYDVKMKEKGDIPEGYSVSREKKERFSLILESASTNQTSMYLCASSPKRANNNSPLHFGNGTRLTVT.